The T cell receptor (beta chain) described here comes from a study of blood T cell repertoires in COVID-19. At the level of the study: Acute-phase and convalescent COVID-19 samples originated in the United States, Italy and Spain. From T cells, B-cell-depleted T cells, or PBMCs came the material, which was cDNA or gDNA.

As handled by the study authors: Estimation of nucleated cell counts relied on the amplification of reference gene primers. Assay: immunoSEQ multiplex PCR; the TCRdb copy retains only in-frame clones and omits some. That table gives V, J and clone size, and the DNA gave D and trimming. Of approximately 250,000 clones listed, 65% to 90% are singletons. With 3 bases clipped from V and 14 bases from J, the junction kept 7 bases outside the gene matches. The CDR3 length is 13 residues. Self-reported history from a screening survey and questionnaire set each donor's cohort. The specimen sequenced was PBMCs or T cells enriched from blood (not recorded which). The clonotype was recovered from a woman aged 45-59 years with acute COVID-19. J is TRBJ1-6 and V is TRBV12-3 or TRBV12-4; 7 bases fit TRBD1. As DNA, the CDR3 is TGTGCCAGCAGTTTTAGGGGGCAGGAATCCCTCCACTTT. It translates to CASSFRGQESLHF.